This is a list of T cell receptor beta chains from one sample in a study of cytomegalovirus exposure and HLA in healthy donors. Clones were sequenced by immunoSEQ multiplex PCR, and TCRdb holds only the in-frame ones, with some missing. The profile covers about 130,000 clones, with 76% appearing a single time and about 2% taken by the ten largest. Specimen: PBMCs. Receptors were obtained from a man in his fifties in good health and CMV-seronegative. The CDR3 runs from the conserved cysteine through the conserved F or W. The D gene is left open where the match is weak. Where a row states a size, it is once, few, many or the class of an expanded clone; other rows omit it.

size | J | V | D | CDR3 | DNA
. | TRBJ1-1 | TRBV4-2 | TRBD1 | CASSDKDRGNTEAFF | TGTGCCAGCAGCGATAAGGACAGGGGGAACACTGAAGCTTTCTTT
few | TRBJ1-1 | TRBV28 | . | CAAVGLEAFF | TGTGCCGCGGTGGGTCTTGAAGCTTTCTTT
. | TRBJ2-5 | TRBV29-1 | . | CSVSPGAQETQYF | TGCAGCGTTTCGCCAGGGGCGCAAGAGACCCAGTACTTC
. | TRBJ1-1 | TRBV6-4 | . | CASSDSRTVNTEAFF | TGTGCCAGCAGTGACTCGAGGACAGTGAACACTGAAGCTTTCTTT
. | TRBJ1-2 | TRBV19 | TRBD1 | CASSTGVAGYGYTF | TGTGCCAGTAGCACAGGGGTAGCAGGCTATGGCTACACCTTC
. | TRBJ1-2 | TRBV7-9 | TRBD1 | CASSLVGTAYGYTF | TGTGCCAGCAGCTTAGTAGGGACAGCCTATGGCTACACCTTC
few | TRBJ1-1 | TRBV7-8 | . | CASSLVGGLNTEAFF | TGTGCCAGCAGCTTAGTAGGGGGTCTGAACACTGAAGCTTTCTTT
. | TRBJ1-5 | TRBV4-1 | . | CASSQVTRNQPQHF | TGCGCCAGCAGCCAAGTAACGAGGAATCAGCCCCAGCATTTT
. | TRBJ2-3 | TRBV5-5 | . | CASSSQGNSPDTQYF | TGTGCCAGCAGCTCACAGGGAAACTCTCCAGATACGCAGTATTTT
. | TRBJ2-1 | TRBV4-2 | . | CASSAPAGPSYNEQFF | TGTGCCAGCAGCGCACCCGCGGGGCCCTCCTACAATGAGCAGTTCTTC
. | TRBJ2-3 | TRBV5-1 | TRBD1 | CASSFTQGAGTDTQYF | TGCGCCAGCAGCTTTACACAGGGGGCGGGCACAGATACGCAGTATTTT
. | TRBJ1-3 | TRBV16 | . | CASSPRSSGNTIYF | TGTGCCAGCAGCCCTCGGTCCTCTGGAAACACCATATATTTT
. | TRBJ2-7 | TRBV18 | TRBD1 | CASSTQGAHVHEQYF | TGTGCCAGCTCAACACAGGGGGCGCATGTCCACGAGCAGTACTTC
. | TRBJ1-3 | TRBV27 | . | CASSLHTANTGIHSGNTIYF | TGTGCCAGCAGTTTACATACTGCCAATACAGGGATCCACTCTGGAAACACCATATATTTT
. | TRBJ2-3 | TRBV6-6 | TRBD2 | CASSKERLAGANTQYF | TGTGCCAGCAGTAAGGAGCGACTAGCGGGGGCCAATACGCAGTATTTT
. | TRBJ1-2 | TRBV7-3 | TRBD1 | CASSTTGSYGYTF | TGTGCCAGCAGCACGACAGGGAGCTATGGCTACACCTTC
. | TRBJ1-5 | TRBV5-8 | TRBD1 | CASSLDRGDQPQHF | TGTGCCAGCAGCCTCGACAGGGGGGATCAGCCCCAGCATTTT
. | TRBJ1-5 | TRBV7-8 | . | CASSITGRYQPQHF | TGTGCCAGCAGCATAACAGGGCGCTATCAGCCCCAGCATTTT
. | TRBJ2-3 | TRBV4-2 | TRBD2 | CASSQAASGGGGTDTQYF | TGTGCCAGCAGCCAAGCGGCTAGCGGGGGGGGAGGGACAGATACGCAGTATTTT
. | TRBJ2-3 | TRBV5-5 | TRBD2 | CASSPRGGGTDTQYF | TGTGCCAGCAGCCCTCGGGGGGGCGGCACAGATACGCAGTATTTT
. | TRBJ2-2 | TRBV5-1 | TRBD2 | CASSLTTSGTGELFF | TGCGCCAGCAGCTTGACGACTAGCGGGACCGGGGAGCTGTTTTTT
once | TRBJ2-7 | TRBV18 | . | CASSPGGLSYEQYF | TGTGCCAGCTCACCAGGGGGACTGAGCTACGAGCAGTACTTC
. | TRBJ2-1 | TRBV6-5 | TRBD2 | CASSPRREGNEQFF | TGTGCCAGCAGTCCGCGCCGGGAGGGCAATGAGCAGTTCTTC
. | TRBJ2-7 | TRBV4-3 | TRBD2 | CASSQAYGGIYEQYF | TGCGCCAGCAGCCAAGCGTACGGGGGGATCTACGAGCAGTACTTC
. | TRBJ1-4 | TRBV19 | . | CASSRQWEKLFF | TGTGCCAGTAGCAGACAATGGGAAAAACTGTTTTTT
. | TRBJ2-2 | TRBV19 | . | CASSTGSGELFF | TGTGCCAGTAGTACGGGTTCCGGGGAGCTGTTTTTT
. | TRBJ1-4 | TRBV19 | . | CASTPRTALPGNEKLFF | TGTGCCAGTACCCCTCGGACAGCTCTACCGGGAAATGAAAAACTGTTTTTT
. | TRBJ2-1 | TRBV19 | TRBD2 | CASSYATTSGGAYEQFF | TGTGCCAGTAGTTACGCCACCACTAGCGGGGGGGCCTATGAGCAGTTCTTC